This is a list of T cell receptor beta chains from one sample in a study of shared clonotypes between healthy human individuals. TCRdb keeps only in-frame clones here, not all; method: immunoSEQ multiplex PCR. In the table there are more than 2,000,000 clones, more than 85% of which are singletons. The sequenced sample consisted of naive CD4+ T cells from PBMCs. Every receptor here comes from a man aged 18-30 years in good health. Some clones in this sample may be carry-over from other donors' samples. The CDR3 runs from the conserved cysteine through the conserved F or W. D genes are given only for firm matches. Where a row states a size, it is once, few, many or the class of an expanded clone; other rows omit it.

clone_size,j_call,d_call,v_call,cdr3_aa,cdr3_nt
NA,TRBJ1-2,NA,TRBV9,CASTWGADYGYTF,TGTGCCAGCACCTGGGGGGCGGACTATGGCTACACCTTC
once,TRBJ1-5,NA,TRBV2,CASSLSRVGQPQHF,TGTGCCAGCAGTCTAAGCCGGGTCGGACAGCCCCAGCATTTT
NA,TRBJ1-5,NA,TRBV28,CASSFSGRAFGQPQHF,TGTGCCAGCAGTTTTTCCGGGAGGGCTTTTGGTCAGCCCCAGCATTTT
NA,TRBJ2-7,TRBD1,TRBV5-4,CASRPGSGQGLYEQYF,TGTGCCAGCAGACCTGGGTCGGGACAGGGCCTCTACGAGCAGTACTTC
NA,TRBJ2-1,NA,TRBV5-8,CASSLGPNTYNEQFF,TGTGCCAGCAGCTTGGGCCCTAATACCTACAATGAGCAGTTCTTC
NA,TRBJ2-7,NA,TRBV28,CASYSRYEQYF,TGTGCCAGCTATAGTCGATACGAGCAGTACTTC
NA,TRBJ1-2,NA,TRBV28,CASRPPLGGYTF,TGTGCCAGCAGGCCCCCCCTTGGGGGCTACACCTTC
NA,TRBJ2-3,NA,TRBV25-1,CASSNRRTDTQYF,TGTGCCAGCAGCAATAGACGCACAGATACGCAGTATTTT
NA,TRBJ2-2,NA,TRBV10-3,CAISEGTGELFF,TGTGCCATCAGTGAGGGCACCGGGGAGCTGTTTTTT
NA,TRBJ1-5,NA,TRBV6-5,CASSYSPSQPQHF,TGTGCCAGCAGTTACTCACCGTCTCAGCCCCAGCATTTT
once,TRBJ2-7,NA,TRBV6-6,CASSYGTSYEQYF,TGTGCCAGCAGTTATGGAACCTCCTACGAGCAGTACTTC
NA,TRBJ1-5,TRBD1,TRBV9,CASSPRQGGNQPQHF,TGTGCCAGCAGCCCGCGACAGGGCGGCAATCAGCCCCAGCATTTT
NA,TRBJ2-1,NA,TRBV10-3,CAISERRGGSENEQFF,TGTGCCATCAGTGAGCGTAGGGGCGGGTCCGAGAATGAGCAGTTCTTC
NA,TRBJ1-1,NA,TRBV2,CARLRPPMNTEAFF,TGTGCCAGGCTAAGACCCCCCATGAACACTGAAGCTTTCTTT
NA,TRBJ2-1,TRBD2,TRBV9,CASSERRTSGIGNEQFF,TGTGCCAGCAGCGAGCGTCGGACTAGCGGGATCGGGAATGAGCAGTTCTTC
NA,TRBJ2-5,NA,TRBV5-1,CASSLWKETQYF,TGCGCCAGCAGCTTGTGGAAAGAGACCCAGTACTTC
NA,TRBJ1-4,TRBD1,TRBV28,CASLASGGPGEKLFF,TGTGCCAGCCTCGCATCAGGGGGCCCGGGTGAAAAACTGTTTTTT
NA,TRBJ2-7,NA,TRBV21-1,CASSDSPRRTSYEQYF,TGTGCCAGCAGCGATTCCCCTAGGAGGACCTCCTACGAGCAGTACTTC
NA,TRBJ2-7,NA,TRBV7-7,CASSPFPGSSYEQYF,TGTGCCAGCAGCCCATTCCCAGGGAGCTCCTACGAGCAGTACTTC
NA,TRBJ2-3,NA,TRBV6-4,CASSDGLVYTDTQYF,TGTGCCAGCAGCGACGGTCTAGTTTACACAGATACGCAGTATTTT
NA,TRBJ2-7,NA,TRBV5-1,CASSGSRQRDEQYF,TGCGCCAGCAGCGGTTCCCGACAAAGGGACGAGCAGTACTTC
NA,TRBJ2-7,NA,TRBV9,CASSFAPHSDEQYF,TGTGCCAGCAGCTTCGCCCCCCACTCGGACGAGCAGTACTTC
NA,TRBJ1-1,TRBD1,TRBV14,CASTIITGEGEAFF,TGTGCCAGCACCATTATCACAGGGGAGGGTGAAGCTTTCTTT
NA,TRBJ1-1,NA,TRBV2,CASRFVTGNTEAFF,TGTGCCAGCAGATTCGTGACAGGGAACACTGAAGCTTTCTTT
NA,TRBJ1-1,NA,TRBV7-2,CASSFLRDGQNTEAFF,TGTGCCAGCAGCTTCCTCAGGGACGGGCAAAACACTGAAGCTTTCTTT
NA,TRBJ1-2,NA,TRBV2,CASSEEAGSGYTF,TGTGCCAGCAGTGAAGAGGCAGGGAGCGGCTACACCTTC
NA,TRBJ2-1,NA,TRBV5-1,CASSLAHRVRDEQFF,TGCGCCAGCAGCTTGGCCCATAGAGTGCGCGATGAGCAGTTCTTC
NA,TRBJ1-3,NA,TRBV5-8,CASSSRSF,TGTGCCAGCAGCTCGAGATCCTTT